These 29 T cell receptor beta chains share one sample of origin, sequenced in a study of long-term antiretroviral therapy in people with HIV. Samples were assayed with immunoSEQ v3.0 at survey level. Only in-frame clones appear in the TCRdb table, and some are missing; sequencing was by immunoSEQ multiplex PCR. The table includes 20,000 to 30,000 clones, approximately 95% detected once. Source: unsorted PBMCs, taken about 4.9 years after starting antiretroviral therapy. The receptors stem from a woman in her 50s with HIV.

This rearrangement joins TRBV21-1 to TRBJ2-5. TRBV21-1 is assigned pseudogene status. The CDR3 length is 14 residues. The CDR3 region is CASSNRGVKETQYF. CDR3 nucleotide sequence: TGTGCCAGCAGCAATAGGGGAGTTAAAGAGACCCAGTACTTC.

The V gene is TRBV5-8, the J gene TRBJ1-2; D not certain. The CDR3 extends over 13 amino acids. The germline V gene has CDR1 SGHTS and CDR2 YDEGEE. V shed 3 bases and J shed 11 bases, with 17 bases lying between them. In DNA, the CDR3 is TGTGCCAGCAGCTGGGAGTGGGCCGGAGCTTACACCTTC. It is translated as CASSWEWAGAYTF.

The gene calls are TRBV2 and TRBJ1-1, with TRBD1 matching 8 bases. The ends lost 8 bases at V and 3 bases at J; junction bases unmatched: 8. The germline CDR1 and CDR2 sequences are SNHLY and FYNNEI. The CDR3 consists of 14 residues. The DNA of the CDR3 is TGTGCCAGCCGGGCAGGGGGCCCGGACACTGAAGCTTTCTTT. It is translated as CASRAGGPDTEAFF. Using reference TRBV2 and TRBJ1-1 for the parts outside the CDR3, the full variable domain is EPEVTQTPSHQVTQMGQEVILRCVPISNHLYFYWYRQILGQKVEFLVSFYNNEISEKSEIFDDQFSVERPDGSNFTLKIRSTKLEDSAMYFCASRAGGPDTEAFFGQGTRLTVV.

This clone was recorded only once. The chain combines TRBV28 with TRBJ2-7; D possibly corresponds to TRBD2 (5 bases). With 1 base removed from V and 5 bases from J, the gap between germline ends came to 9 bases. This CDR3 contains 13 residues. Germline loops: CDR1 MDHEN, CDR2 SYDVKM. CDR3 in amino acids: CASSLFGNHEQYF. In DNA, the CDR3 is TGTGCCAGCAGTTTATTCGGGAACCACGAGCAGTACTTC.

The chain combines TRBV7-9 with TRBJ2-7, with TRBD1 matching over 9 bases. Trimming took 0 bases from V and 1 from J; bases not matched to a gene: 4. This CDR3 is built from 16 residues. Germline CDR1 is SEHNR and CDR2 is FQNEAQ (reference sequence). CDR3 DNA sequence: TGTGCCAGCAGCTTAGCGACAGGGGGTCGATCCTACGAGCAGTACTTC. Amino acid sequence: CASSLATGGRSYEQYF.

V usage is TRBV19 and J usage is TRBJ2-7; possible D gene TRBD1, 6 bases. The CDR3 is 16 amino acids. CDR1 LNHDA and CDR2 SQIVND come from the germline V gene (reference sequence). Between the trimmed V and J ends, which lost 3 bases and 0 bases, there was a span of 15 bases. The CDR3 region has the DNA TGTGCCAGTAGTATGACGGGCAGGGGCGGCTCCTACGAGCAGTACTTC. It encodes CASSMTGRGGSYEQYF.

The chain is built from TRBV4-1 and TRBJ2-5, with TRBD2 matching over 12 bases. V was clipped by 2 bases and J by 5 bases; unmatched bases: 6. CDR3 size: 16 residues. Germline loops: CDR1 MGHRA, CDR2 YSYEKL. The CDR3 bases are TGCGCCAGCAGCCAACTCGGACTAGCGGGAAGGGAGACCCAGTACTTC. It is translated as CASSQLGLAGRETQYF.

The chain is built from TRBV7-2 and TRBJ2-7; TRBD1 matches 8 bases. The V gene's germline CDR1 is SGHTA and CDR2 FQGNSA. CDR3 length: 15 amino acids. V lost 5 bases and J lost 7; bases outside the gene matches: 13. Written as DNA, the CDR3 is TGTGCCAGCAGCCCGGGGGCGGGACAGGAATATGAGCAGTACTTC. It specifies CASSPGAGQEYEQYF.

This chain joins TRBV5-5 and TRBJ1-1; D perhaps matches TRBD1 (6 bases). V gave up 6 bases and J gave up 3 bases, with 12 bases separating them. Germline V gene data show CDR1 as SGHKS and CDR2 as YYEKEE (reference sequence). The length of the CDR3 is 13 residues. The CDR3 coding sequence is TGTGCCAGCACCATACAGGGATACACTGAAGCTTTCTTT. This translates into CASTIQGYTEAFF. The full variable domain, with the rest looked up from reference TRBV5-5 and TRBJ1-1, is DAGVTQSPTHLIKTRGQQVTLRCSPISGHKSVSWYQQVLGQGPQFIFQYYEKEERGRGNFPDRFSARQFPNYSSELNVNALLLGDSALYLCASTIQGYTEAFFGQGTRLTVV.

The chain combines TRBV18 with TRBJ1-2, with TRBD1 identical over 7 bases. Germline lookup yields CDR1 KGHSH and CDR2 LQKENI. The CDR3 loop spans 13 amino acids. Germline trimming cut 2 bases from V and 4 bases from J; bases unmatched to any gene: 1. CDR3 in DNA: TGTGCCAGCTCACCAGACAGGGCCTATGGCTACACCTTC. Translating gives CASSPDRAYGYTF.

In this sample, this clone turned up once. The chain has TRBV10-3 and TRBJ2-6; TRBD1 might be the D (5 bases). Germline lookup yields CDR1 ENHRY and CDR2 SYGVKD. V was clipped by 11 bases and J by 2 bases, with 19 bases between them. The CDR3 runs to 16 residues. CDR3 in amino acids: CAVMPPPGTGANVLTF. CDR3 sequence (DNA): TGTGCCGTCATGCCCCCCCCAGGGACTGGGGCCAACGTCCTGACTTTC.

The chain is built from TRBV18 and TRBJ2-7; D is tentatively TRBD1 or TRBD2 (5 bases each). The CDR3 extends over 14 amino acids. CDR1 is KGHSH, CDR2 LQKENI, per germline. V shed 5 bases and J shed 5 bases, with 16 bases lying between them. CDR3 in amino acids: CASSSQEGQNEQYF. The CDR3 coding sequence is TGTGCCAGCTCATCACAAGAGGGGCAGAACGAGCAGTACTTC.

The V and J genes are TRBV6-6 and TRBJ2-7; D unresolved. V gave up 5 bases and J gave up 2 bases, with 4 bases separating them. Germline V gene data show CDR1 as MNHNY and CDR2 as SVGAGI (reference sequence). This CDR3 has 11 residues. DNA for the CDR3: TGTGCCAGCAGTGATACCTACGAGCAGTACTTC. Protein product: CASSDTYEQYF.

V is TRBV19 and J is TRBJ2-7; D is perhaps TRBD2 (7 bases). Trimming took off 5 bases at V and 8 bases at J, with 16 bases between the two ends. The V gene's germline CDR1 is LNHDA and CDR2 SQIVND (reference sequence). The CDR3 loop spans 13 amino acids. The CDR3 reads CASSPPGGDKQYF. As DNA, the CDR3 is TGTGCCAGTAGTCCCCCTGGGGGGGACAAGCAGTACTTC.

The CDR3 sequence: CSVAGTAYYEQYF. The CDR3 nucleotides read TGCAGCGTTGCCGGGACAGCATACTACGAGCAGTACTTC. The rearrangement joins TRBV29-1 to TRBJ2-7, with TRBD1 identical over 7 bases. CDR1 and CDR2 from the germline V gene are SQVTM and ANQGSEA. J gave up 3 bases and V 4 bases, and 6 bases lay outside the gene matches. This CDR3 contains 13 residues.

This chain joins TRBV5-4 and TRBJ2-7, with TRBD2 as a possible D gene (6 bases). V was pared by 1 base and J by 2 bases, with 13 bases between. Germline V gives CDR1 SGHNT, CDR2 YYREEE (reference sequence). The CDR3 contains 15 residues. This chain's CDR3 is CASSLIGSLAYEQYF. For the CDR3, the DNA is TGTGCCAGCAGCTTGATCGGGAGTCTAGCCTACGAGCAGTACTTC.

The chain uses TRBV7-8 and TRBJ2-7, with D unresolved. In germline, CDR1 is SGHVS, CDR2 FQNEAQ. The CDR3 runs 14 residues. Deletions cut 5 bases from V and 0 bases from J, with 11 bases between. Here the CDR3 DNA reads TGTGCCAGCAGCCCGCGATCCGGCTCCTACGAGCAGTACTTC. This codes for CASSPRSGSYEQYF. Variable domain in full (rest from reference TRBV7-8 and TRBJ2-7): GAGVSQSPRYKVAKRGQDVALRCDPISGHVSLFWYQQALGQGPEFLTYFQNEAQLDKSGLPSDRFFAERPEGSVSTLKIQRTQQEDSAVYLCASSPRSGSYEQYFGPGTRLTVT.

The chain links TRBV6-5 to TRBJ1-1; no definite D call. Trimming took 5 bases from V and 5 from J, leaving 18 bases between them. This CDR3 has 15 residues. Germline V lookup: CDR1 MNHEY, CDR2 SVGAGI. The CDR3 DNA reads TGTGCCAGCAGTACGGAGCAGGCGGGTAGGACTGAAGCTTTCTTT. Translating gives CASSTEQAGRTEAFF.

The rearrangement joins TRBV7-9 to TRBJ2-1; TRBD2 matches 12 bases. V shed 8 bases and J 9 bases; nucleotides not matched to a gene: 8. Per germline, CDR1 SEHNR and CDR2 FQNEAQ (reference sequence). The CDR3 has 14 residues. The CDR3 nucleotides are TGTGCCAGCGGCCAACTAGCGGGAGGACTTGAGCAGTTCTTC. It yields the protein CASGQLAGGLEQFF.

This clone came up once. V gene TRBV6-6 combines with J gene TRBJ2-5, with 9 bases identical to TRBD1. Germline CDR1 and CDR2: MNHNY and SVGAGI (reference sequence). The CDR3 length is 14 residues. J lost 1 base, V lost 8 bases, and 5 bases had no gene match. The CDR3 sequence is CASSWGQGQETQYF. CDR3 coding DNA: TGTGCCAGCTCCTGGGGACAGGGCCAAGAGACCCAGTACTTC.

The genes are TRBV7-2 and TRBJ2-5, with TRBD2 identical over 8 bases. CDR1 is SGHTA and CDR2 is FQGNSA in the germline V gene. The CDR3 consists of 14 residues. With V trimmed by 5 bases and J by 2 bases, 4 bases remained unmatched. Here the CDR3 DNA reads TGTGCCAGCAGCCCCGGGACTAGTCAAGAGACCCAGTACTTC. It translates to CASSPGTSQETQYF.

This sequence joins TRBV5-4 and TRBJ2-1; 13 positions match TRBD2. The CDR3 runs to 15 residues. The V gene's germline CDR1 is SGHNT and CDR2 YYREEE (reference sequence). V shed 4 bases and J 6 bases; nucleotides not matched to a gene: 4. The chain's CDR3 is CASSTGLAGANEQFF. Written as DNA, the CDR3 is TGTGCCAGCAGCACCGGACTAGCGGGGGCCAATGAGCAGTTCTTC.

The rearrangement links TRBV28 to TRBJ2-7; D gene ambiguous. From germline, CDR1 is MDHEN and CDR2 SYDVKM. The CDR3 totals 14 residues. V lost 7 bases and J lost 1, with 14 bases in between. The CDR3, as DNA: TGTGCCAGCACCTGGGGATCTGAATCCTACGAGCAGTACTTC. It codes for CASTWGSESYEQYF.

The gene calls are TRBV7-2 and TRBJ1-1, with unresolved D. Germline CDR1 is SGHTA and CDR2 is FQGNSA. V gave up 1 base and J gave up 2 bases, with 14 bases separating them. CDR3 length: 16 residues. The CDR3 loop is CASSLGNERRNTEAFF. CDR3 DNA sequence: TGTGCCAGCAGCTTAGGAAACGAACGGAGAAACACTGAAGCTTTCTTT.

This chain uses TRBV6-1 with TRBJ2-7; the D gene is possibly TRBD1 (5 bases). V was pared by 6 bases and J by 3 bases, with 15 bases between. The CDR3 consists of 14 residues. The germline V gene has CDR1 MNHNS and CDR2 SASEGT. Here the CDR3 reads CASRAQGSNYEQYF. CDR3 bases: TGTGCCAGCAGAGCTCAGGGCTCGAACTACGAGCAGTACTTC.

The CDR3 nucleotides are TGTGCCATCAGTGATGGAGGTACCTACGAGCAGTACTTC. Translating it yields CAISDGGTYEQYF. This rearrangement joins TRBV10-3 to TRBJ2-7; a weak D match, TRBD2 (5 bases). This CDR3 comprises 13 residues. Trimming removed 3 bases from V and 2 bases from J, with 8 bases in between. The germline CDR1 and CDR2 sequences are ENHRY and SYGVKD.

CDR3 DNA sequence: TGTGCCAGCAGCCTTGGGACGGAGCAGTTCTTC. It translates to CASSLGTEQFF. This chain joins TRBV7-9 and TRBJ2-1, with D perhaps matching TRBD1 or TRBD2 (5 bases each). V was clipped by 5 bases and J by 10 bases, with 9 bases between them. This CDR3 spans 11 amino acids. CDR1 and CDR2 (germline): SEHNR, FQNEAQ (reference sequence).

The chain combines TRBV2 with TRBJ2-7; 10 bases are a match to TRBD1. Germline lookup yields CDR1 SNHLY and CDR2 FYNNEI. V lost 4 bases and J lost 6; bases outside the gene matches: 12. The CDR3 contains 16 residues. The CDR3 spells CASSGGQGSPRGEQYF. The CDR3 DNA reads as TGTGCCAGCAGTGGGGGACAGGGGTCACCCAGGGGCGAGCAGTACTTC.

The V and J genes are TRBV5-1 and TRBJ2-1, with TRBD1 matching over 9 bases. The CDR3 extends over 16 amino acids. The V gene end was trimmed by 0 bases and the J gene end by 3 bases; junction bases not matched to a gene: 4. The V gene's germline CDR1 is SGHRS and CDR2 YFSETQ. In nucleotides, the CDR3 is TGCGCCAGCAGCTTGGATTGGGGACAGGGCTACAATGAGCAGTTCTTC. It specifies CASSLDWGQGYNEQFF.